These 16 T cell receptor beta chains came from one sample sequenced in a study of blood T cell repertoires in COVID-19. Data came from immunoSEQ multiplex PCR; TCRdb stores just in-frame clones and leaves some out. The top ten hold over 0.8% of the sample, which has approximately 250,000 clones, 80% to 95% seen once. The sequenced sample consisted of peripheral blood. The origin of the receptors is a man aged 25 to 45 with COVID-19, enrolled during active disease.

The V gene is TRBV27, the J gene TRBJ1-6; D is uncertain. CDR1 and CDR2 from the germline V gene are MNHEY and SMNVEV (reference sequence). Trimming removed 3 bases from V and 7 bases from J, with 16 bases in between. The CDR3 runs 16 residues. CDR3 sequence (DNA): TGTGCCAGCAGTTTGCTTGCGGCAGCCAAAAATTCACCCCTCCACTTT. It yields the protein CASSLLAAAKNSPLHF.

This clone was seen once. The chain carries TRBV7-9 and TRBJ2-7; D not resolved. The CDR3 length is 14 residues. CDR1 and CDR2 from the germline V gene are SEHNR and FQNEAQ (reference sequence). V was pared by 1 base and J by 2 bases, with 9 bases between. CDR3 nucleotide sequence: TGTGCCAGCAGCTTAGTACAGCAACCCTACGAGCAGTACTTC. Translating it yields CASSLVQQPYEQYF.

The chain recombines TRBV7-9 with TRBJ2-7, with D unresolved. With 0 bases removed from V and 3 bases from J, the gap between germline ends came to 6 bases. Looked up from germline, CDR1 is SEHNR and CDR2 is FQNEAQ (reference sequence). The CDR3 has 13 amino acids. CDR3 loop: CASSLASYYEQYF. The CDR3 DNA follows: TGTGCCAGCAGCTTAGCGTCTTACTACGAGCAGTACTTC. The entire variable domain, with the rest obtained from reference TRBV7-9 and TRBJ2-7, is as follows: DTGVSQNPRHKITKRGQNVTFRCDPISEHNRLYWYRQTLGQGPEFLTYFQNEAQLEKSRLLSDRFSAERPKGSFSTLEIQRTEQGDSAMYLCASSLASYYEQYFGPGTRLTVT.

The chain combines TRBV3-1 (or the pseudogene TRBV3-2) with TRBJ1-6; D gene ambiguous. Germline V gene lookup returns CDR1 LGHDT and CDR2 YNNKEL (reference sequence). Deletions cut 4 bases from V and 7 bases from J, with 17 bases between. CDR3 length: 16 amino acids. The CDR3 region has the DNA TGTGCCAGCAGCCCTCCCACAGTAGGTCGAAATTCACCCCTCCACTTT. Protein: CASSPPTVGRNSPLHF.

The chain links TRBV3-1 (or the pseudogene TRBV3-2) to TRBJ1-1; D is ambiguous. The ends were cut back, 0 bases at V and 9 bases at J, with 11 bases in the middle. From germline, CDR1 is LGHDT and CDR2 YNNKEL (reference sequence). This CDR3 comprises 13 residues. DNA of the CDR3: TGTGCCAGCAGCCAAGATCTCGGCGGGAAAGCTTTCTTT. This codes for CASSQDLGGKAFF.

The chain has TRBV10-3 and TRBJ2-7; maybe TRBD1 (5 bases). V lost 0 bases and J lost 7, with 10 bases in between. Germline loops: CDR1 ENHRY, CDR2 SYGVKD. The CDR3 length is 13 residues. The CDR3 protein is CAISESEGVEQYF. As DNA, the CDR3 is TGTGCCATCAGTGAGTCTGAAGGGGTGGAGCAGTACTTC.

This clone was recorded once. This sequence joins TRBV6-6 and TRBJ2-7, with 8 bases aligning to TRBD1. V dropped 7 bases and J dropped 4; count of bases not matched to a gene: 12. The V gene's germline CDR1 is MNHNY and CDR2 SVGAGI (reference sequence). The CDR3 runs 15 residues. The CDR3 sequence: CASTPGGAVGYEQYF. CDR3 DNA sequence: TGTGCCAGCACCCCAGGGGGCGCGGTTGGGTACGAGCAGTACTTC.

The chain employs TRBV5-5 and TRBJ1-6; D is perhaps TRBD1 (6 bases). Germline lookup yields CDR1 SGHKS and CDR2 YYEKEE (reference sequence). Trimming pared 4 bases from V and 6 bases from J, leaving 14 bases between. CDR3 length: 15 residues. The CDR3 DNA sequence: TGTGCCAGCAGCCTGGGGGGCAGGATTAATTCACCCCTCCACTTT. The encoded protein is CASSLGGRINSPLHF.

This chain connects TRBV21-1 to TRBJ1-2; the D call TRBD1 from the table was never checked on the DNA. TRBV21-1 corresponds to a pseudogene. This CDR3 has 14 amino acids. The CDR3 is CASSDRGIYYGYTF. The CDR3 nucleotides read TGTGCCAGCAGCGACAGGGGGATTTACTATGGCTACACCTTC.

This chain joins TRBV7-9 and TRBJ2-1, with 7 bases that match TRBD1. In germline, CDR1 is SEHNR, CDR2 FQNEAQ (reference sequence). The junction had 9 bases not matched to a gene; V was cut back by 5 bases and J by 8 bases. CDR3 length: 14 residues. CDR3 in DNA: TGTGCCAGCAGCGAACGACAGGGCGTGGATGAGCAGTTCTTC. Its protein product is CASSERQGVDEQFF. Complete variable domain (other parts from reference TRBV7-9 and TRBJ2-1): DTGVSQNPRHKITKRGQNVTFRCDPISEHNRLYWYRQTLGQGPEFLTYFQNEAQLEKSRLLSDRFSAERPKGSFSTLEIQRTEQGDSAMYLCASSERQGVDEQFFGPGTRLTVL.

V gene TRBV4-1 combines with J gene TRBJ2-1; 9 bases fit TRBD2. The CDR3 sequence is 16 residues long. The germline V gene encodes CDR1 MGHRA and CDR2 YSYEKL. The V and J ends lost 1 base and 5 bases, in that order; junction bases with no gene match: 6. This CDR3 is CASSQVGLAGDNEQFF. The DNA of the CDR3 is TGCGCCAGCAGCCAAGTAGGGTTAGCGGGGGACAATGAGCAGTTCTTC.

This sequence joins TRBV4-1 and TRBJ2-1, with TRBD2 matching over 11 bases. V lost 7 bases and J lost 5; bases outside the gene matches: 10. CDR3 length: 16 amino acids. From germline, CDR1 is MGHRA and CDR2 YSYEKL. The CDR3 sequence: CASNPILAGGHNEQFF. The CDR3 DNA follows: TGCGCCAGCAATCCGATCCTAGCGGGGGGCCACAATGAGCAGTTCTTC.

This chain uses TRBV25-1 with TRBJ2-5, with TRBD2 matching over 13 bases. Germline V gene sequence: CDR1 MGHDK, CDR2 SYGVNS. This CDR3 comprises 15 residues. After removal of 6 bases from V and 2 bases from J, the junction contained 3 bases not matched to a gene. The CDR3 DNA is TGTGCCAGCAGCGGACTAGCGGGGGTACAAGAGACCCAGTACTTC. As protein: CASSGLAGVQETQYF.

The chain carries TRBV5-6 and TRBJ1-2, with D unclear. The germline gives CDR1 SGHDT, CDR2 YYEEEE. CDR3 length: 16 residues. Trimming took 3 bases from V and 1 from J, leaving 16 bases between them. DNA of the CDR3: TGTGCCAGCAGCTCTTTAAGGCACAGCTATAACTATGGCTACACCTTC. As protein: CASSSLRHSYNYGYTF.

V is TRBV6-6 and J is TRBJ1-2, with D perhaps TRBD1 (6 bases). Between the trimmed V and J ends, which lost 2 bases and 0 bases, there was a span of 13 bases. The CDR3 covers 16 residues. CDR1 and CDR2 (germline): MNHNY, SVGAGI (reference sequence). The CDR3 DNA sequence: TGTGCCAGCAGTTACCGGCAGGGGACGGCTAACTATGGCTACACCTTC. The encoded protein is CASSYRQGTANYGYTF.

CDR3 DNA sequence: TGCGCCAGCAGCCAAGATCCAGGTCTGGAGACCCAGTACTTC. Residues: CASSQDPGLETQYF. The rearrangement joins TRBV4-1 to TRBJ2-5, with no clear D. Germline assignment: CDR1 MGHRA and CDR2 YSYEKL. This CDR3 comprises 14 residues. V was trimmed by 0 bases and J by 5 bases, leaving 10 bases between them.